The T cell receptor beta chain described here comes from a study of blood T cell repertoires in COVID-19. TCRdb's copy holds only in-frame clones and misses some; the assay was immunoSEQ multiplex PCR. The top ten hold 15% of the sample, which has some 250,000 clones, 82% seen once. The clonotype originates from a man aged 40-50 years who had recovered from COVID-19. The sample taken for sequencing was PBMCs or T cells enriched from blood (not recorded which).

The CDR3 nucleotides read TGTGCCAGCAGTTTTAACGGGTGGAGAACTGAAGCTTTCTTT. Translated: CASSFNGWRTEAFF. This chain joins TRBV14 and TRBJ1-1; D is unclear. The CDR3 runs to 14 residues. V dropped 6 bases and J dropped 5 bases, with 16 bases sitting between them. Germline V lookup: CDR1 SGHDN, CDR2 FVKESK.